These T cell receptor beta chains were read from a single sample in a study of OX40 agonist ivuxolimab in advanced cancers. Only in-frame clones appear in the TCRdb table, and some are missing; sequencing was by immunoSEQ multiplex PCR. The table lists roughly 60,000 clones, 70% to 90% of them singletons. The specimen comprised CD4+ or CD8+ T cells sorted from blood, sampled in a trial of the OX40 agonist ivuxolimab. These TCRs come from an adult with an advanced solid tumor such as melanoma, head and neck, liver or kidney cancer. Both conserved end residues are part of each CDR3. The D gene is left open where the match is weak. The size field is filled for only some rows; it gives once, few, many or a size class.

j_gene: TRBJ1-2; v_gene: TRBV28; d_gene: TRBD1; abundance: .; CDR3aa: CASSRQGVRYGYTF; CDR3nt: TGTGCCAGCAGTCGACAGGGGGTACGCTATGGCTACACCTTC
j_gene: TRBJ1-3; v_gene: TRBV2; d_gene: TRBD1; abundance: .; CDR3aa: CASSLDRGVSGNTIYF; CDR3nt: TGTGCCAGCAGTTTGGACAGGGGCGTCTCTGGAAACACCATATATTTT
j_gene: TRBJ2-1; v_gene: TRBV7-2; d_gene: TRBD2; abundance: .; CDR3aa: CASSLDGGRRNEQFF; CDR3nt: TGTGCCAGCAGCTTAGACGGCGGGAGAAGGAATGAGCAGTTCTTC
j_gene: TRBJ2-3; v_gene: TRBV11-2; d_gene: .; abundance: .; CDR3aa: CASSLNPSWSDTQYF; CDR3nt: TGTGCCAGCAGCTTAAACCCTAGTTGGTCAGATACGCAGTATTTT
j_gene: TRBJ2-7; v_gene: TRBV6-4; d_gene: TRBD1; abundance: .; CDR3aa: CASPPKGRQGSYEQYF; CDR3nt: TGTGCCAGCCCACCTAAGGGAAGACAGGGGTCCTACGAGCAGTACTTC
j_gene: TRBJ2-3; v_gene: TRBV13; d_gene: TRBD1; abundance: .; CDR3aa: CASSLGTGGTDTQYF; CDR3nt: TGTGCCAGCAGCTTGGGGACAGGGGGCACAGATACGCAGTATTTT
j_gene: TRBJ1-1; v_gene: TRBV11-3; d_gene: .; abundance: .; CDR3aa: CASSLEGTRNTEAFF; CDR3nt: TGTGCCAGCAGCTTAGAGGGGACGCGGAACACTGAAGCTTTCTTT
j_gene: TRBJ1-5; v_gene: TRBV19; d_gene: .; abundance: few; CDR3aa: CASSIGVQPQHF; CDR3nt: TGTGCCAGTAGTATAGGCGTTCAGCCCCAGCATTTT
j_gene: TRBJ1-5; v_gene: TRBV6-1; d_gene: TRBD1; abundance: few; CDR3aa: CASSDYRGINQPQHF; CDR3nt: TGTGCCAGCAGTGATTACAGGGGGATCAATCAGCCCCAGCATTTT
j_gene: TRBJ1-4; v_gene: TRBV5-4; d_gene: TRBD1; abundance: .; CDR3aa: CASSFDRAEEKLFF; CDR3nt: TGTGCCAGCAGCTTCGACAGGGCCGAGGAAAAACTGTTTTTT
j_gene: TRBJ1-6; v_gene: TRBV18; d_gene: TRBD1; abundance: .; CDR3aa: CASSSQGFSSYNSPLHF; CDR3nt: TGTGCCAGCTCATCACAGGGGTTCAGCTCCTATAATTCACCCCTCCACTTT
j_gene: TRBJ2-5; v_gene: TRBV6-1; d_gene: TRBD2; abundance: .; CDR3aa: CASRALAGGGETQYF; CDR3nt: TGTGCCAGCAGAGCCCTAGCGGGAGGGGGTGAGACCCAGTACTTC
j_gene: TRBJ2-6; v_gene: TRBV30; d_gene: .; abundance: .; CDR3aa: CAWRESSGANVLTF; CDR3nt: TGTGCCTGGAGGGAAAGCTCTGGGGCCAACGTCCTGACTTTC
j_gene: TRBJ1-3; v_gene: TRBV5-1; d_gene: .; abundance: .; CDR3aa: CASSSGTWGNTIYF; CDR3nt: TGCGCCAGCAGCTCCGGGACCTGGGGAAACACCATATATTTT
j_gene: TRBJ2-7; v_gene: TRBV5-4; d_gene: .; abundance: .; CDR3aa: CASSFPGTYEQYF; CDR3nt: TGTGCCAGCAGCTTTCCAGGGACCTACGAGCAGTACTTC
j_gene: TRBJ1-5; v_gene: TRBV25-1; d_gene: .; abundance: .; CDR3aa: CASSMDNQPQHF; CDR3nt: TGTGCCAGCAGCATGGACAATCAGCCCCAGCATTTT
j_gene: TRBJ1-2; v_gene: TRBV28; d_gene: TRBD1; abundance: .; CDR3aa: CASSLLPGQGGNDGYTF; CDR3nt: TGTGCCAGCAGTTTGCTCCCCGGACAGGGGGGTAATGATGGCTACACCTTC
j_gene: TRBJ1-2; v_gene: TRBV4-1; d_gene: TRBD1; abundance: .; CDR3aa: CASSQGRDRNRGYTF; CDR3nt: TGCGCCAGCAGCCAAGGACGGGACAGAAACAGGGGCTACACCTTC
j_gene: TRBJ2-3; v_gene: TRBV7-7; d_gene: .; abundance: .; CDR3aa: CASSLGGPDTQYF; CDR3nt: TGTGCTAGCAGCTTAGGGGGACCAGATACGCAGTATTTT
j_gene: TRBJ2-2; v_gene: TRBV5-1; d_gene: .; abundance: .; CDR3aa: CASSWEGQNTGELFF; CDR3nt: TGCGCCAGCAGCTGGGAGGGACAGAACACCGGGGAGCTGTTTTTT
j_gene: TRBJ2-1; v_gene: TRBV9; d_gene: TRBD1; abundance: .; CDR3aa: CASSVRDRSYNEQFF; CDR3nt: TGTGCCAGCAGCGTCCGGGACAGATCCTACAATGAGCAGTTCTTC
j_gene: TRBJ2-2; v_gene: TRBV11-2; d_gene: .; abundance: .; CDR3aa: CASSRGGGELFF; CDR3nt: TGTGCCAGCAGCCGAGGGGGAGGGGAGCTGTTTTTT
j_gene: TRBJ2-3; v_gene: TRBV7-7; d_gene: .; abundance: .; CDR3aa: CASTREAGRMTDTQYF; CDR3nt: TGTGCCAGCACTCGCGAGGCAGGGCGGATGACAGATACGCAGTATTTT
j_gene: TRBJ2-4; v_gene: TRBV4-1; d_gene: .; abundance: .; CDR3aa: CASSQGMKGGNIQYF; CDR3nt: TGCGCCAGCAGCCAAGGGATGAAAGGGGGAAACATTCAGTACTTC
j_gene: TRBJ1-1; v_gene: TRBV18; d_gene: TRBD1; abundance: .; CDR3aa: CASSPRQGETEAFF; CDR3nt: TGTGCCAGCTCGCCGCGACAGGGTGAAACTGAAGCTTTCTTT
j_gene: TRBJ1-1; v_gene: TRBV2; d_gene: TRBD1; abundance: .; CDR3aa: CARGDRASEAFF; CDR3nt: TGTGCCAGGGGAGACAGGGCTTCCGAAGCTTTCTTT
j_gene: TRBJ2-7; v_gene: TRBV28; d_gene: TRBD1; abundance: .; CDR3aa: CASSLPRGPYEQYF; CDR3nt: TGTGCCAGCAGTTTACCCAGGGGGCCCTACGAGCAGTACTTC
j_gene: TRBJ2-2; v_gene: TRBV7-2; d_gene: .; abundance: .; CDR3aa: CASSSGRVTGELFF; CDR3nt: TGTGCCAGCAGCTCGGGGCGCGTCACCGGGGAGCTGTTTTTT